These 5 T cell receptor beta chains share one sample of origin, sequenced in a study of cytomegalovirus exposure and HLA in healthy donors. The primer mix had 60 Vbeta and 13 Jbeta primers. Produced via immunoSEQ multiplex PCR; TCRdb's table is partial and in-frame only. This sample yields some 130,000 clones, of which roughly four fifths are seen a single time; roughly 1.1% belongs to the top ten. The sample was PBMCs. These receptors originate from a boy younger than 18 in good health and CMV-seronegative.

This clone was detected once. This rearrangement joins TRBV6-5 to TRBJ1-2, with a possible D match to TRBD1 (5 bases). This CDR3 region has 16 residues. The germline gives CDR1 MNHEY, CDR2 SVGAGI. Trimming removed 3 bases at V and 3 bases at J, with 17 bases between. The CDR3 spells CASSYLRAGFDYGYTF. The CDR3 DNA sequence: TGTGCCAGCAGTTATCTCAGGGCAGGGTTCGACTATGGCTACACCTTC.

This clone was detected only a few times. The genes are TRBV6-4 and TRBJ2-1; 7 bases line up with TRBD2. The CDR3 runs to 15 residues. The V and J ends lost 6 bases and 6 bases, in that order; junction bases with no gene match: 11. Germline CDR1 MRHNA, CDR2 SNTAGT. In DNA, the CDR3 is TGTGCCAGCAGCGCCGGGACTTCGGGAGGCAATGAGCAGTTCTTC. This sequence encodes CASSAGTSGGNEQFF.

This chain joins TRBV6-1 and TRBJ1-2; 7 nucleotides match TRBD1. There are 15 residues in the CDR3. The junction had 7 bases not matched to a gene; V was cut back by 4 bases and J by 2 bases. Looked up from germline, CDR1 is MNHNS and CDR2 is SASEGT. The CDR3 sequence: CASSGWDRLNYGYTF. The DNA for the CDR3 is TGTGCCAGCAGTGGGTGGGACAGACTAAACTATGGCTACACCTTC.

This sequence joins TRBV16 and TRBJ1-5, with D possibly TRBD1 on 5 matching bases. The CDR3 length is 15 residues. Germline assignment: CDR1 KGHSY and CDR2 FQNENV. V dropped 4 bases and J dropped 7 bases, with 17 bases sitting between them. This chain's CDR3 is CASSREGKVAQPQHF. The CDR3 nucleotides read TGTGCCAGCAGCCGGGAGGGGAAAGTTGCCCAGCCCCAGCATTTT.

The count of this clone is one. V is TRBV2 and J is TRBJ1-2; D might be TRBD1 (5 bases). With 8 bases removed from V and 8 bases from J, the gap between germline ends came to 15 bases. The germline gives CDR1 SNHLY, CDR2 FYNNEI. There are 12 residues in the CDR3. In DNA, the CDR3 is TGTGCCAGCTCCGAGTATCAGGGCGGCTACACCTTC. Protein sequence: CASSEYQGGYTF.